The 32 T cell receptor beta chains given below trace back to one sample, sequenced in a study of cytomegalovirus exposure and HLA in healthy donors. Vbeta (60) and Jbeta (13) primers were used in the PCR. Some clones are missing from TCRdb's copy, which holds only in-frame ones; the method was immunoSEQ multiplex PCR. Counted here are approximately 140,000 clones, about three fifths occurring once; the ten biggest clones make up roughly 7%. The sample taken for sequencing was PBMCs. These receptors all come from a woman aged 55-70 years in good health and CMV-seropositive.

The chain joins TRBV7-7 to TRBJ2-3; TRBD2 is a possible D gene (6 bases). Trimming stripped 6 bases from V and 3 bases from J, with 19 bases between. The CDR3 runs to 16 residues. Germline V gene data show CDR1 as SSHAT and CDR2 as FNYEAQ (reference sequence). CDR3 in DNA: TGTGCCAGCAGTCTCTCCGGGAGTGCTTGGACAGATACGCAGTATTTT. It translates to CASSLSGSAWTDTQYF.

The chain carries TRBV6-5 and TRBJ1-1, with 7 bases matching TRBD1. CDR3 length: 14 residues. With V trimmed by 6 bases and J by 5 bases, 9 bases remained unmatched. Germline V CDR1 and CDR2: MNHEY, SVGAGI. The CDR3 sequence: CASSLQGPGTEAFF. As DNA, the CDR3 is TGTGCCAGCAGCTTACAGGGGCCGGGTACTGAAGCTTTCTTT.

The CDR3: CASNLGEAYEQYF. In nucleotides, the CDR3 is TGTGCCAGCAACCTCGGGGAGGCCTACGAGCAGTACTTC. The chain joins TRBV28 to TRBJ2-7; D is perhaps TRBD2 (6 bases). Germline V gives CDR1 MDHEN, CDR2 SYDVKM. This CDR3 has 13 residues. V was clipped by 7 bases and J by 2 bases, with 12 bases between them. The whole variable domain, filled in from reference TRBV28 and TRBJ2-7, reads DVKVTQSSRYLVKRTGEKVFLECVQDMDHENMFWYRQDPGLGLRLIYFSYDVKMKEKGDIPEGYSVSREKKERFSLILESASTNQTSMYLCASNLGEAYEQYFGPGTRLTVT.

This chain uses TRBV7-9 with TRBJ1-1; D is undetermined. This CDR3 comprises 13 residues. Trimming took off 3 bases at V and 4 bases at J, with 9 bases between the two ends. The germline V gene encodes CDR1 SEHNR and CDR2 FQNEAQ (reference sequence). CDR3 protein: CASSFGVSTEAFF. The CDR3 DNA reads as TGTGCCAGCAGCTTCGGGGTTAGCACTGAAGCTTTCTTT.

This chain links TRBV25-1 with TRBJ2-5, with 14 bases matching TRBD2. J was trimmed by 5 bases and V by 4 bases; bases with no gene match: 3. In germline, CDR1 is MGHDK, CDR2 SYGVNS. The CDR3 has 15 amino acids. The CDR3 sequence is CASSVGLAGAETQYF. In DNA form, the CDR3 reads TGTGCCAGCAGTGTGGGACTAGCGGGAGCTGAGACCCAGTACTTC.

A few counts support this clone. A far larger clone differs by one base, so this is likely a read error. The J gene is TRBJ2-3, the V gene TRBV29-1; no reliable D call. CDR1 SQVTM and CDR2 ANQGSEA come from the germline V gene. The CDR3 extends over 14 amino acids. V lost 4 bases, J lost 2 bases, and 13 bases lay in between. CDR3 sequence (DNA): TGCAGCGTTGCCCTATCGGGTGCCACAGATACGCAGTATTTT. Its protein is CSVALSGATDTQYF.

This clone showed up just a few times. V usage is TRBV5-1 and J usage is TRBJ1-6; D not resolved. The germline V and J ends were trimmed by 3 bases and 10 bases, with 11 bases remaining between them. CDR1 and CDR2 (germline): SGHRS, YFSETQ. The CDR3 contains 13 residues. CDR3 coding DNA: TGCGCCAGCAGCTCCCTTGGGGAGTCACCCCTCCACTTT. Encoded protein: CASSSLGESPLHF.

The J gene is TRBJ1-4, the V gene TRBV11-1; D perhaps matches TRBD1 (6 bases). Germline CDR1 is SGHAT and CDR2 is FQDESV (reference sequence). V lost 5 bases, J lost 3 bases, and 13 bases lay in between. CDR3 size: 15 residues. The CDR3 DNA reads as TGTGCCAGCAGCAGGACAGCGCGTTCTAATGAAAAACTGTTTTTT. Translated: CASSRTARSNEKLFF.

This chain links TRBV14 with TRBJ2-7, with D possibly being TRBD1 (5 bases). Germline lookup yields CDR1 SGHDN and CDR2 FVKESK. CDR3 length: 13 residues. The germline V and J ends were trimmed by 2 bases and 6 bases, with 11 bases remaining between them. Here the CDR3 reads CASSQQGFLEQYF. DNA for the CDR3: TGTGCCAGCAGCCAACAGGGTTTTCTCGAGCAGTACTTC.

This chain joins TRBV7-2 and TRBJ2-2; the D is unclear. The CDR3 is made up of 14 amino acids. The V end was cut by 5 bases, the J end by 1 base, with 8 bases between. Germline V lookup: CDR1 SGHTA, CDR2 FQGNSA. The CDR3 coding sequence is TGTGCCAGCAGCCGTATTCGGAACACCGGGGAGCTGTTTTTT. Its translation: CASSRIRNTGELFF.

This clone was detected a few times. The chain employs TRBV9 and TRBJ2-3; possible D gene TRBD2, 6 bases. CDR1 SGDLS and CDR2 YYNGEE come from the germline V gene. This CDR3 is 14 amino acids long. Trimming removed 3 bases at V and 1 base at J, with 9 bases between. The CDR3 region has the DNA TGTGCCAGCAGCGATTCTAGCGGCACAGATACGCAGTATTTT. Its protein is CASSDSSGTDTQYF.

This sequence joins TRBV7-2 and TRBJ1-5, with D maybe TRBD1 (5 bases). This CDR3 has 18 residues. Trimming shortened V by 1 base and J by 2 bases, and 18 bases separated the two germline ends. Germline V gives CDR1 SGHTA, CDR2 FQGNSA. CDR3 loop: CASSLVGSGGLGNQPQHF. DNA of the CDR3: TGTGCCAGCAGCTTAGTTGGCTCCGGGGGGTTGGGCAATCAGCCCCAGCATTTT.

This chain joins TRBV2 and TRBJ2-3; a possible D gene is TRBD1 (6 bases). The CDR3 length is 19 residues. Germline-derived CDR1 and CDR2 are SNHLY and FYNNEI. The germline V and J ends were trimmed by 6 bases and 0 bases, with 25 bases remaining between them. The CDR3 DNA is TGTGCCAGCAGCAAGGACAGCGCTGAGACCTTATCTAGCACAGATACGCAGTATTTT. Its translation is CASSKDSAETLSSTDTQYF.

In DNA form, the CDR3 reads TGCGCCAGCAGCCCGGGACTAGCGGGAGTCTTCGACGAGCAGTACTTC. Translated, it gives CASSPGLAGVFDEQYF. This chain connects TRBV5-1 to TRBJ2-7; 14 nucleotides line up with TRBD2. Per germline, CDR1 SGHRS and CDR2 YFSETQ. The CDR3 length is 16 residues. V gave up 4 bases and J gave up 5 bases; unmatched junction bases: 8.

This chain joins TRBV15 and TRBJ2-1, with a tentative D call TRBD2 (6 bases). The length of the CDR3 is 15 residues. V gave up 6 bases and J gave up 0 bases, with 12 bases separating them. CDR1 and CDR2 (germline): LNHNV, YYDKDF (reference sequence). CDR3 nucleotides: TGTGCCACCAGTGTGTACGGGAGCTCCTACAATGAGCAGTTCTTC. Translation: CATSVYGSSYNEQFF.

The rearrangement joins TRBV6-5 to TRBJ1-2, with a tentative D call TRBD1 (6 bases). Germline assignment: CDR1 MNHEY and CDR2 SVGAGI. V lost 0 bases and J 3 bases, leaving 11 bases between the germline ends. CDR3 length: 15 amino acids. CDR3 sequence: CASSYSRGGDYGYTF. The CDR3 nucleotides read TGTGCCAGCAGTTACTCGAGGGGGGGGGACTATGGCTACACCTTC.

V usage is TRBV6-5 and J usage is TRBJ1-1; 10 bases are a match to TRBD1. After removal of 4 bases from V and 3 bases from J, the junction contained 8 bases not matched to a gene. Germline CDR1 and CDR2: MNHEY and SVGAGI. This CDR3 region has 16 residues. DNA of the CDR3: TGTGCCAGCAGTTCCATTCTGACAGGGGGCGACACTGAAGCTTTCTTT. This encodes CASSSILTGGDTEAFF.

V gene TRBV6-5 combines with J gene TRBJ2-1; D unresolved. There are 11 residues in the CDR3. Germline-derived CDR1 and CDR2 are MNHEY and SVGAGI. The V end was cut by 5 bases, the J end by 7 bases, with 6 bases between. The CDR3 nucleotides are TGTGCCAGCAGTACAGTAAATGAGCAGTTCTTC. This gives the protein CASSTVNEQFF.

About this clone itself: At one of its ends the junction is not consistent with the germline gene, which may arise from a read error. The chain couples TRBV27 to TRBJ1-4; a weak D match, TRBD1 (5 bases). The CDR3 covers 14 residues. The germline CDR1 and CDR2 sequences are MNHEY and SMNVEV (reference sequence). The CDR3: CASSRDGTNERLFF. CDR3 DNA sequence: TGTGCCAGCAGTCGGGACGGGACTAATGAAAGACTGTTTTTT.

This clone was counted between two and nine times. The chain joins TRBV28 to TRBJ1-2, with 8 bases fitting TRBD1. Germline CDR1 and CDR2: MDHEN and SYDVKM. The CDR3 is 14 amino acids. The junction had 7 bases not matched to a gene; V was cut back by 8 bases and J by 2 bases. The CDR3 is CASLTGADNYGYTF. The CDR3 DNA sequence: TGTGCCAGCCTGACAGGGGCGGACAACTATGGCTACACCTTC.

The CDR3 region is CASSPWEGRGLNQPQHF. The CDR3 bases are TGTGCCAGCAGCCCTTGGGAGGGGCGAGGGTTAAATCAGCCCCAGCATTTT. The V call is TRBV28, the J call TRBJ1-5; D is perhaps TRBD1 (5 bases). CDR3 size: 17 residues. The V and J ends lost 6 bases and 4 bases respectively, with 22 bases between them. CDR1 and CDR2 (germline): MDHEN, SYDVKM.

The J gene is TRBJ2-7, the V gene TRBV19, with D hard to call. Germline lookup yields CDR1 LNHDA and CDR2 SQIVND (reference sequence). V lost 4 bases to trimming and J lost 4 bases, with 8 bases between them. The CDR3 consists of 12 residues. The CDR3: CASSTPGYEQYF. CDR3 DNA sequence: TGTGCCAGTAGTACCCCGGGTTACGAGCAGTACTTC.

The CDR3 spells CASSLPLRASTDTQYF. The CDR3 DNA is TGTGCCAGCAGTCTCCCGTTGAGGGCTAGCACAGATACGCAGTATTTT. V gene TRBV28 combines with J gene TRBJ2-3; possibly TRBD2 for D (5 bases). The CDR3 is 16 amino acids. Between the trimmed V and J ends, which lost 5 bases and 0 bases, there was a span of 15 bases. Germline V gene data show CDR1 as MDHEN and CDR2 as SYDVKM.

The V gene is TRBV28, the J gene TRBJ2-1, with 10 bases identical to TRBD2. Unmatched junction bases numbered 9, after V lost 4 bases and J lost 6 bases. CDR3 length: 16 amino acids. In germline, CDR1 is MDHEN, CDR2 SYDVKM. CDR3 residues: CASSSLLAGISNEQFF. CDR3 sequence (DNA): TGTGCCAGCAGTTCCCTACTAGCGGGGATTTCCAATGAGCAGTTCTTC.

The chain carries TRBV28 and TRBJ2-1; TRBD1 matches 9 bases. V gave up 4 bases and J gave up 4 bases; unmatched junction bases: 11. The germline V gene has CDR1 MDHEN and CDR2 SYDVKM. This CDR3 has 17 residues. CDR3 sequence: CASSSSLRDREYNEQFF. CDR3 DNA sequence: TGTGCCAGCAGTTCCTCCCTCCGGGACAGGGAATACAATGAGCAGTTCTTC. The full variable domain, with the rest looked up from reference TRBV28 and TRBJ2-1, is DVKVTQSSRYLVKRTGEKVFLECVQDMDHENMFWYRQDPGLGLRLIYFSYDVKMKEKGDIPEGYSVSREKKERFSLILESASTNQTSMYLCASSSSLRDREYNEQFFGPGTRLTVL.

This clone appeared a few times. The V gene is TRBV28, the J gene TRBJ1-2; D is undetermined. V was clipped by 6 bases and J by 6 bases, with 8 bases between them. The germline V gene encodes CDR1 MDHEN and CDR2 SYDVKM. The CDR3 sequence is 11 residues long. The CDR3 loop is CASSSVDGYTF. CDR3 in DNA: TGTGCCAGCAGCTCGGTGGATGGCTACACCTTC.

This chain connects TRBV28 to TRBJ2-1; 11 bases fit TRBD2. J lost 8 bases, V lost 6 bases, and 21 bases had no gene match. Germline V lookup: CDR1 MDHEN, CDR2 SYDVKM. The CDR3 is 19 residues long. The CDR3 bases are TGTGCCAGCAGCCCCTGGGGACTAGCGGATCAAAGGGGATTCGATGAGCAGTTCTTC. The encoded protein is CASSPWGLADQRGFDEQFF.

This clone turned up a few times. The rearrangement links TRBV28 to TRBJ2-5; 8 bases are shared with TRBD1. This CDR3 region has 15 residues. V shed 3 bases and J 11 bases; nucleotides not matched to a gene: 14. CDR1 is MDHEN and CDR2 is SYDVKM in the germline V gene. The CDR3 nucleotides read TGTGCCAGCAGTTTGATGGGACAGGAGTCCAATGGGCAGTACTTC. Protein sequence: CASSLMGQESNGQYF.

The V gene is TRBV7-9, the J gene TRBJ2-1; 7 bases agree with TRBD1. The CDR3 has 12 residues. Germline V lookup: CDR1 SEHNR, CDR2 FQNEAQ (reference sequence). The V and J ends lost 4 bases and 15 bases, in that order; junction bases with no gene match: 9. As DNA, the CDR3 is TGTGCCAGCAGCTCCAGGGACAGACCGACGTTCTTC. It codes for CASSSRDRPTFF.

A single count supports this clone. The chain is built from TRBV18 and TRBJ2-3; a weak D match, TRBD2 (5 bases). Germline V lookup: CDR1 KGHSH, CDR2 LQKENI. V lost 3 bases and J 2 bases, leaving 6 bases between the germline ends. This CDR3 comprises 13 residues. CDR3 sequence reads: CASSPRATDTQYF. The CDR3 DNA is TGTGCCAGCTCACCGAGGGCCACAGATACGCAGTATTTT.

This rearrangement joins TRBV11-3 to TRBJ2-4, with D possibly being TRBD1 (5 bases). The CDR3 length is 13 residues. Germline V CDR1 and CDR2: SGHNT, YENEEA. The germline V and J ends were trimmed by 5 bases and 7 bases, with 12 bases remaining between them. For the CDR3, the DNA is TGTGCCAGCAGCATAAACAGGTTTAACATTCAGTACTTC. Residues: CASSINRFNIQYF.

This chain links TRBV18 with TRBJ1-5; perhaps TRBD1 as D (5 bases). Looked up from germline, CDR1 is KGHSH and CDR2 is LQKENI. V lost 1 base to trimming and J lost 5 bases, with 12 bases between them. This CDR3 spans 15 amino acids. The CDR3, as DNA: TGTGCCAGCTCACCACGAGGGGAGCGGGATCAGCCCCAGCATTTT. Translated, it gives CASSPRGERDQPQHF.